This TCR beta chain was observed in a study of blood T cell repertoires in COVID-19. The CDR3 spans 15 residues. Deletions cut 5 bases from V and 1 base from J, with 14 bases between. Germline lookup yields CDR1 SEHNR and CDR2 FQNEAQ (reference sequence). TCRdb keeps only in-frame clones here, not all; method: immunoSEQ multiplex PCR. Among about 150,000 clones listed, 80% to 90% were seen once. Material for sequencing was peripheral blood. The sequence came from a woman older than 75 with COVID-19, enrolled during active disease. This chain joins TRBV7-9 and TRBJ1-1; tentatively, D is TRBD1 (6 bases). The CDR3 DNA is TGTGCCAGCAGCCCCGAAAACAGGGAGAACACTGAAGCTTTCTTT. It translates to CASSPENRENTEAFF.